The 10 T cell receptor beta chains reported below all come from one sample, sequenced in a study of T-cell reconstitution after alpha-beta-depleted transplantation in children (dated by TCRdb to the mid-2010s). The library was obtained by PCR. The run used an Illumina HiSeq 2500. Molecular barcoding was employed in the preparation of TCR libraries, with unique molecular identifiers being used to normalize TCRbeta repertoire quantification. The raw public data were reprocessed by TCRdb itself: fastp quality trimming at Q25, MiXCR clonotype calling, in-frame beta chains only. Each CDR3 protein appears once, grouped with its most common genes and DNA. Counted in this sample were just under 550,000 distinct CDR3 sequences; around 16% of them appeared once. The ten largest clonotypes hold about 3.1% of the sample. The sample was PBMCs from the stem cell graft donor, taken from the stem cell graft. The receptor source for this set is a human donor who donated a stem cell graft to a child with acute lymphoblastic leukemia.

This chain joins TRBV12-3 or TRBV12-4 and TRBJ1-1, with D maybe TRBD1 (5 bases). The CDR3 has 14 amino acids. Trimming pared 2 bases from V and 5 bases from J, leaving 12 bases between. The CDR3 coding sequence is TGTGCCAGCAGTTTATTGGGGGGGGGAACTGAAGCTTTCTTT. It yields the protein CASSLLGGGTEAFF.

This clonotype was seen more than once but under ten times. The chain carries TRBV9 and TRBJ2-1; D tentatively reads TRBD1 or TRBD2 (6 bases each). This CDR3 contains 12 residues. V lost 3 bases, J lost 8 bases, and 9 bases lay in between. Germline V gene data show CDR1 as SGDLS and CDR2 as YYNGEE. CDR3 sequence reads: CASSDGGDEQFF. The CDR3 DNA reads TGTGCCAGCAGCGACGGGGGCGATGAGCAGTTCTTC.

The chain carries TRBV5-1 and TRBJ2-3; D gene ambiguous. Germline V gene data show CDR1 as SGHRS and CDR2 as YFSETQ. V was shortened by 4 bases and J by 2 bases, with 17 bases between the two germline ends. The CDR3 spans 16 residues. The CDR3 bases are TGCGCCAGCAGCCCGGCCGCCTCCTCCTTCACAGATACGCAGTATTTT. It specifies CASSPAASSFTDTQYF.

This clonotype came up a few times. This chain uses TRBV25-1 with TRBJ2-1; 12 bases are shared with TRBD2. V shed 9 bases, J shed 7 bases, and the junction held 7 bases outside the gene matches. CDR1 MGHDK and CDR2 SYGVNS come from the germline V gene. The CDR3 contains 14 residues. The CDR3 DNA follows: TGTGCCAGTCGCCTAGCGGGAGGGTTGAATGAGCAGTTCTTC. Its protein product is CASRLAGGLNEQFF.

In this sample, this clonotype turned up a few times. The chain links TRBV30 to TRBJ2-6; no clear D gene. The CDR3 extends over 12 amino acids. V lost 4 bases to trimming and J lost 0 bases, with 1 base between them. Germline V lookup: CDR1 GTSNPN, CDR2 SVGIG (reference sequence). This chain's CDR3 is CAWISGANVLTF. CDR3 coding DNA: TGTGCCTGGATCTCTGGGGCCAACGTCCTGACTTTC.

This clonotype was seen more than once but under ten times. J is TRBJ1-6 and V is TRBV12-3 or TRBV12-4, with D tentatively TRBD1 (5 bases). The CDR3 totals 14 residues. V was shortened by 3 bases and J by 7 bases, with 10 bases between the two germline ends. CDR3 in DNA: TGTGCCAGCAGTTTTCGGCAGGGCAATTCACCCCTCCACTTT. Encoded protein: CASSFRQGNSPLHF.

This clonotype came up many times. The rearrangement uses TRBV5-1 and TRBJ2-7; maybe TRBD1 (5 bases). This CDR3 comprises 15 residues. The V end lost 1 base, the J end lost 5 bases, and 16 bases lay between the germline ends. The germline V gene has CDR1 SGHRS and CDR2 YFSETQ. CDR3 amino acids: CASSLYGREYDEQYF. In nucleotides, the CDR3 is TGCGCCAGCAGCTTGTACGGCAGGGAATATGACGAGCAGTACTTC.

This clonotype has just a few counts. This chain's CDR3 is CASSLYRVLSYNEQFF. CDR3 DNA: TGCGCCAGCAGCTTGTATCGGGTCCTCTCCTACAATGAGCAGTTCTTC. The chain has TRBV5-1 and TRBJ2-1; D is unclear. V lost 1 base to trimming and J lost 0 bases, with 11 bases between them. CDR1 SGHRS and CDR2 YFSETQ come from the germline V gene. The CDR3 covers 16 residues.

This clonotype has only a few counts. The V gene is TRBV5-1, the J gene TRBJ2-7, with 9 bases that match TRBD1. Germline lookup yields CDR1 SGHRS and CDR2 YFSETQ. The J segment lost 7 bases and the V segment lost 3 bases, leaving 5 bases of the junction unmatched. The CDR3 contains 13 residues. The CDR3 protein is CASSYRTGDEQYF. The DNA of the CDR3 is TGCGCCAGCAGCTACCGGACAGGGGATGAGCAGTACTTC.

This clonotype appeared a few times. This chain links TRBV20-1 with TRBJ2-7; D gene unclear. CDR1 and CDR2 from the germline V gene are DFQATT and SNEGSKA (reference sequence). This CDR3 spans 14 amino acids. Trimming shortened V by 0 bases and J by 3 bases, and 12 bases separated the two germline ends. The CDR3 nucleotides are TGCAGTGCTAGAGATCCCCAAACTGGCTACGAGCAGTACTTC. Translation: CSARDPQTGYEQYF.